This T cell receptor (beta chain) stems from a study of post-analysis software for immune sequencing data. Germline V lookup: CDR1 SQVTM, CDR2 ANQGSEA. This CDR3 is built from 16 residues. Trimming removed 7 bases at V and 8 bases at J, with 28 bases between. The TCR beta cDNA libraries carried unique molecular identifiers. Each CDR3 protein gets one entry after TCRdb re-called the PCR reads with MiXCR. The sample yields around 400,000 distinct CDR3 sequences, 39% seen once. Whole-study findings and limits: Included in a set of about 5 TRBV segments more frequent in patients than controls were TRBV5-6, TRBV5-1 and TRBV20-1.

In the case of this clonotype: Antigen unknown.

This TCR derives from a girl aged 2 to 9 with multiple sclerosis. The sequenced sample was blood. The chain employs TRBV29-1 and TRBJ2-3, with D possibly called TRBD1 or TRBD2 (6 bases each). As DNA, the CDR3 is TGCAGCGCACAACAGGGAGGTAGGGGTAGGACCACTACGCAGTATTTT. This codes for CSAQQGGRGRTTTQYF.